Here is one TCR beta chain with its context. Its target is unknown. The CDR3 covers 15 residues. Per germline, CDR1 DFQATT and CDR2 SNEGSKA (reference sequence). The ends lost 6 bases at V and 4 bases at J; junction bases unmatched: 11. Quantitative 5'-RACE with molecular barcodes was used to make the TCR beta libraries. TCRdb redid the calling of the 5' RACE reads with MiXCR, one entry per CDR3 protein. The sample has nearly 350,000 distinct CDR3 sequences; roughly 14% are singletons. These data come from a study of CD8 T cells in ankylosing spondylitis. The study's findings and limits: Within ankylosing spondylitis blood, a TCR beta motif made up of seven to nine highly homologous variants appeared to be characteristic. Clones linked with disease were CD8+ and fairly uncommon in the peripheral blood.

The chain employs TRBV20-1 and TRBJ2-5; TRBD1 matches at 10 bases. The sequencing input was blood, either unsorted or a sorted T cell fraction (not recorded which). The source is a male donor with ankylosing spondylitis or in good health (not recorded which). The CDR3 DNA reads TGCAGTGCCCCGATGGGGACAGGGGTTGGAGAGACCCAGTACTTC. This sequence encodes CSAPMGTGVGETQYF.